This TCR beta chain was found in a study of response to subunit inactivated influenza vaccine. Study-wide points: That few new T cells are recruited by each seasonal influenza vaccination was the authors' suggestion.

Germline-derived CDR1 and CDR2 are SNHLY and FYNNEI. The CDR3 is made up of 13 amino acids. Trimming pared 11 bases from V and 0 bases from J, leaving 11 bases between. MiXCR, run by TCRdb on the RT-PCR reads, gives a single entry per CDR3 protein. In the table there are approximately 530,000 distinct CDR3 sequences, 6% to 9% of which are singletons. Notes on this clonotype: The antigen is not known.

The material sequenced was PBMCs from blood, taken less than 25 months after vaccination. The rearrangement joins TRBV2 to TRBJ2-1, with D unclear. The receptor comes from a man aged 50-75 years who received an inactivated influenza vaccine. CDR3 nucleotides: TGTGCCTCTCGGGTGGGCTCCTACAATGAGCAGTTCTTC. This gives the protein CASRVGSYNEQFF. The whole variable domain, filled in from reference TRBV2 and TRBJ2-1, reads EPEVTQTPSHQVTQMGQEVILRCVPISNHLYFYWYRQILGQKVEFLVSFYNNEISEKSEIFDDQFSVERPDGSNFTLKIRSTKLEDSAMYFCASRVGSYNEQFFGPGTRLTVL.